A single sample is the source of the 4 T cell receptor beta chains below, sequenced in a study of blood T cell repertoires in COVID-19. Clones were read by immunoSEQ multiplex PCR, and TCRdb kept only the in-frame ones, dropping some. This sample carries tens of thousands of clones, roughly 90% of them seen once, and the ten largest clones take about 10%. The source material was peripheral blood. These TCRs come from a woman at least 80 years old with acute or convalescent COVID-19.

This chain links TRBV2 with TRBJ1-1, with 9 bases fitting TRBD1. The CDR3 extends over 14 amino acids. Germline V gives CDR1 SNHLY, CDR2 FYNNEI. V shed 10 bases and J 3 bases; nucleotides not matched to a gene: 9. This CDR3 reads CATGRTGVDTEAFF. The CDR3 DNA is TGTGCCACAGGACGGACAGGGGTAGACACTGAAGCTTTCTTT.

The V call is TRBV10-2, the J call TRBJ2-2; TRBD1 matches 8 bases. Germline assignment: CDR1 WSHSY and CDR2 SAAADI. J lost 6 bases, V lost 6 bases, and 6 bases had no gene match. This CDR3 region has 14 residues. The CDR3 nucleotides are TGCGCCAGCAGAGAACAGGGGGAAGCCGGGGAGCTGTTTTTT. It is translated as CASREQGEAGELFF.

The gene calls are TRBV2 and TRBJ1-3; no clear D gene. The CDR3 runs to 16 residues. Per germline, CDR1 SNHLY and CDR2 FYNNEI. Trimming stripped 6 bases from V and 0 bases from J, with 15 bases between. The CDR3 coding sequence is TGTGCCAGCAGAAACCCGGACTGGTACTCTGGAAACACCATATATTTT. It yields the protein CASRNPDWYSGNTIYF.

The chain recombines TRBV6-5 with TRBJ2-7, with 7 nucleotides matching TRBD2. From germline, CDR1 is MNHEY and CDR2 SVGAGI. After removal of 0 bases from V and 7 bases from J, the junction contained 9 bases not matched to a gene. The CDR3 is 15 amino acids. This CDR3 reads CASSYSARLAPEQYF. The CDR3 coding sequence is TGTGCCAGCAGTTACTCAGCCCGACTAGCCCCTGAGCAGTACTTC.